This T cell receptor beta chain was found in a study of blood T cell repertoires in COVID-19. Study at large: Acute-phase and convalescent COVID-19 samples originated in the United States, Italy and Spain. PBMCs, B-cell-depleted T cells, or T cells provided the cDNA or gDNA that made up the material.

The CDR3 covers 14 residues. Germline loops: CDR1 LNHNV, CDR2 YYDKDF (reference sequence). Trimming took off 0 bases at V and 4 bases at J, with 10 bases between the two ends. Per the authors' pipeline: Reference gene primers were amplified, and this amplification served to estimate nucleated cell counts. Repertoires were generated with immunoSEQ multiplex PCR, while TCRdb's copy carries only in-frame clones and drops some. The V and J calls and clone size were taken over from that table, and D and trimming were inferred from the DNA. The sample lists some 120,000 clones, 88% occurring once. V usage is TRBV15 and J usage is TRBJ2-7; D is uncertain. The sequenced sample consisted of peripheral blood. This receptor was obtained from a woman older than 75 with acute or convalescent COVID-19. Here the CDR3 reads CATSREVGLYEQYF. CDR3 in DNA: TGTGCCACCAGCAGAGAGGTCGGGTTGTACGAGCAGTACTTC.